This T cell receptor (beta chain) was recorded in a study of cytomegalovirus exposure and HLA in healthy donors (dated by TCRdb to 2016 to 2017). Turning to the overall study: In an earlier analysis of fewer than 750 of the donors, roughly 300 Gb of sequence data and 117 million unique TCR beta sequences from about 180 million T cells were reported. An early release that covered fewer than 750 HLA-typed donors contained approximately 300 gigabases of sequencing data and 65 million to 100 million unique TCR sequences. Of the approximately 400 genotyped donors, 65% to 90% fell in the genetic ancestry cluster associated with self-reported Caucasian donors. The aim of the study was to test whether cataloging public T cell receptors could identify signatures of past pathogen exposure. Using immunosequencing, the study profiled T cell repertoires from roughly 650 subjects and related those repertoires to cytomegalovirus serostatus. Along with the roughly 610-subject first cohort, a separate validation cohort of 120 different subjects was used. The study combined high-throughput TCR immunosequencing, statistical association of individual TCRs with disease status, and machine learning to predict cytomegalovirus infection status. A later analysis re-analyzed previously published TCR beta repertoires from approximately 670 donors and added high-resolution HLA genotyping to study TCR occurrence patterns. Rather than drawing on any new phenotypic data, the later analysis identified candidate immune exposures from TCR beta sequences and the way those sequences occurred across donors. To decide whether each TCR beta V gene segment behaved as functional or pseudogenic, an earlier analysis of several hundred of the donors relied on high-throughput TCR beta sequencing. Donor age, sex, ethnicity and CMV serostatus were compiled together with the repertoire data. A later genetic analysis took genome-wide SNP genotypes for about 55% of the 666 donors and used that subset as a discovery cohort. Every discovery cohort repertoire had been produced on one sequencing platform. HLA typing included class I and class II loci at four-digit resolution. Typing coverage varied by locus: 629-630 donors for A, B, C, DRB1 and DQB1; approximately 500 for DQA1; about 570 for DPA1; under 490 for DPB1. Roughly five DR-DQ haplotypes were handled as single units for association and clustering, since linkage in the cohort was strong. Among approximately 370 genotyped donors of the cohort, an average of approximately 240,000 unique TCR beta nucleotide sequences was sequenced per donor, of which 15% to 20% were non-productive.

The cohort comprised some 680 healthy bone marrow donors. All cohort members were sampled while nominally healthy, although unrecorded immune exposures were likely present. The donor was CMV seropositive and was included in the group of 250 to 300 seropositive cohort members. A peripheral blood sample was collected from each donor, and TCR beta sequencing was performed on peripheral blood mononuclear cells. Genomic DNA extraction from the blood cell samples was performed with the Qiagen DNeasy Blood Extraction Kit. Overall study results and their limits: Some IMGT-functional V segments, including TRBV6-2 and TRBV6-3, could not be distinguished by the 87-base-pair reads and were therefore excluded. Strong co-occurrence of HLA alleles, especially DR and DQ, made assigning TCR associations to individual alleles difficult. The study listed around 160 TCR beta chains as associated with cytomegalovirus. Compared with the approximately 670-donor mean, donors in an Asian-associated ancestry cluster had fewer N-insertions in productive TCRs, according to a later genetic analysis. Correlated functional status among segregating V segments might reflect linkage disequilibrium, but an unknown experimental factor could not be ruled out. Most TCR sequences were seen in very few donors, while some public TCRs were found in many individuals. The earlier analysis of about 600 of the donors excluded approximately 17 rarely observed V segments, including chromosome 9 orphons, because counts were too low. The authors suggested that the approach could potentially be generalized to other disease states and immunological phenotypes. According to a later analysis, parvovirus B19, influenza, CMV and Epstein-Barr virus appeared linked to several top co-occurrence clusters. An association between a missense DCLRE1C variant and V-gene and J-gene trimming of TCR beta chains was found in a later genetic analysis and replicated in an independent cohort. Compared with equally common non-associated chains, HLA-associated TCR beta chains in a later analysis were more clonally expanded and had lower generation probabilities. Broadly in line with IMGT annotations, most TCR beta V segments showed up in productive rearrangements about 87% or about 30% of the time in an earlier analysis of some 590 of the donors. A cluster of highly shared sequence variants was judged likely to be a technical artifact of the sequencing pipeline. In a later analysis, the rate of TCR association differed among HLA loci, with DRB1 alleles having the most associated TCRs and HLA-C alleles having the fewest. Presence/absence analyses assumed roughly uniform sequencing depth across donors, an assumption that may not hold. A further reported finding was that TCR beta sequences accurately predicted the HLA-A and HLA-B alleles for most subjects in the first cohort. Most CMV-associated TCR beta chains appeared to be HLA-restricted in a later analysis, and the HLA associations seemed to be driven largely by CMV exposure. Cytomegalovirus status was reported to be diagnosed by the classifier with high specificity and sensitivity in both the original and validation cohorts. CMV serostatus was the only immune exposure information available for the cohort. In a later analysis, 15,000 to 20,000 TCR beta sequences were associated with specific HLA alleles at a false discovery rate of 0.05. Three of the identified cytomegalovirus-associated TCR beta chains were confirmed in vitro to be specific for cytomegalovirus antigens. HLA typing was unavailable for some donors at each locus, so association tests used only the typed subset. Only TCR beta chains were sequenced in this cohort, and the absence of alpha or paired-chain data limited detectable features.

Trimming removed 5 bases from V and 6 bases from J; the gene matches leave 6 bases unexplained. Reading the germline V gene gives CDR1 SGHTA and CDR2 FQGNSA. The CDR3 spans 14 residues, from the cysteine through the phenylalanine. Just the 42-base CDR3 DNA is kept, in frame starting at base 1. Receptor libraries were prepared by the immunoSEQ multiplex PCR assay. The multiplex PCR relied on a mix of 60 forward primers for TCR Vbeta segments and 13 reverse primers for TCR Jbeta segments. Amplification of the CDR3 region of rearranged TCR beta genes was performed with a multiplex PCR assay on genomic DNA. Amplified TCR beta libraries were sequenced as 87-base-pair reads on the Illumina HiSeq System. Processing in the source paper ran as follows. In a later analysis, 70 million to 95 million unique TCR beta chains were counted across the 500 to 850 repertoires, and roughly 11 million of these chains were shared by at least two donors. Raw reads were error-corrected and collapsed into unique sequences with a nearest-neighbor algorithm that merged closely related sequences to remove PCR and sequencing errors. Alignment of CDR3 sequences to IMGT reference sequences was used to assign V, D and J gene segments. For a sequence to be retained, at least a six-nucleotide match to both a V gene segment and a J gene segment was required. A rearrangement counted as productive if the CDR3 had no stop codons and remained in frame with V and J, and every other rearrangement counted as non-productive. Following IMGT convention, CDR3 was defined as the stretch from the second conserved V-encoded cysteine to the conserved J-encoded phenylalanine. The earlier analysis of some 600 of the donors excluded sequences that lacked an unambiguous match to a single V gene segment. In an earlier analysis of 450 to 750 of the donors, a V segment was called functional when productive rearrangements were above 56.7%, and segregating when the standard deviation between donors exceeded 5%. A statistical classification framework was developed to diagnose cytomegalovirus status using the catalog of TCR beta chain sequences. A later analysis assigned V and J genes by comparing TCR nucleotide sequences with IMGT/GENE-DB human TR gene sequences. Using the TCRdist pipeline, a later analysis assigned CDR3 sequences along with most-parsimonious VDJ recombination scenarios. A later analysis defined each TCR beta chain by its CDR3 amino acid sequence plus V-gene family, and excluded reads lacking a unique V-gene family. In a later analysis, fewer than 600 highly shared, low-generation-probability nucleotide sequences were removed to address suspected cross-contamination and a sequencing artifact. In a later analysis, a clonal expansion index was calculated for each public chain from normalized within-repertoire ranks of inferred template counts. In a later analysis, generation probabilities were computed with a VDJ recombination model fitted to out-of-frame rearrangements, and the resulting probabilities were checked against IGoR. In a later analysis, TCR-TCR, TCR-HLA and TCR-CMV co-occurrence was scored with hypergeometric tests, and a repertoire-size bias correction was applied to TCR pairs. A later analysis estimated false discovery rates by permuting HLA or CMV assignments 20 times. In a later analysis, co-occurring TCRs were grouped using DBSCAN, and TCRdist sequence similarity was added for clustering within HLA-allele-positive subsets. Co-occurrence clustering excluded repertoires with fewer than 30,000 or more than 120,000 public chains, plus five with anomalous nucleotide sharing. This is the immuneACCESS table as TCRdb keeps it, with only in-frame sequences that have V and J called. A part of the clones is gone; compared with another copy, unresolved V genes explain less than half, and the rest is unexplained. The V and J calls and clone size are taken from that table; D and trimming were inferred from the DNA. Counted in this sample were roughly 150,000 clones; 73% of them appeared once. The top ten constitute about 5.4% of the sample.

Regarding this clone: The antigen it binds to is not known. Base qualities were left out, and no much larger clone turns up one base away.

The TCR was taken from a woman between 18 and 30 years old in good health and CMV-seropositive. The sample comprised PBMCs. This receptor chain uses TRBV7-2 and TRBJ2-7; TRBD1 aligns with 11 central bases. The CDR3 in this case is CASSLRDRGCEQYF. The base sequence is TGTGCCAGCAGCCTCCGGGACAGGGGGTGCGAGCAGTACTTC.